These T cell receptor beta chains were read from a single sample in a study of radiation and T cells in renal cell carcinoma. Profiled with immunoSEQ multiplex PCR; TCRdb holds only in-frame clones, not every one. The sample has about 77,000 clones; roughly 83% are singletons. The specimen comprised blood, sampled from a patient whose treatment included radiotherapy and nephrectomy. Receptor source: a woman aged 55-75 years with renal cell carcinoma. CDR3s include the opening cysteine and the closing phenylalanine or tryptophan. D genes are given only for firm matches. The size field is filled for only some rows; it gives once, few, many or a size class.

v_gene: TRBV2
j_gene: TRBJ2-5
d_gene: TRBD2
abundance: -
CDR3aa: CASSEITSGLWETQYF
CDR3nt: TGTGCCAGCAGTGAGATCACTAGCGGGTTGTGGGAGACCCAGTACTTC

v_gene: TRBV15
j_gene: TRBJ2-2
d_gene: -
abundance: -
CDR3aa: CATSRERLGVRTGELFF
CDR3nt: TGTGCCACCAGCAGAGAGAGGCTAGGAGTCAGAACCGGGGAGCTGTTTTTT

v_gene: TRBV6-5
j_gene: TRBJ2-3
d_gene: -
abundance: -
CDR3aa: CASKEGRVPGDTQYF
CDR3nt: TGTGCCAGCAAGGAGGGTCGGGTTCCAGGAGATACGCAGTATTTT

v_gene: TRBV2
j_gene: TRBJ1-2
d_gene: -
abundance: few
CDR3aa: CASRGNRDPIRPDGYTF
CDR3nt: TGTGCCAGCAGGGGTAACCGGGACCCTATAAGGCCTGATGGCTACACCTTC

v_gene: TRBV15
j_gene: TRBJ2-6
d_gene: TRBD2
abundance: -
CDR3aa: CATLPGGGSGANVLTF
CDR3nt: TGTGCCACCTTGCCTGGCGGGGGGTCCGGGGCCAACGTCCTGACTTTC

v_gene: TRBV6-5
j_gene: TRBJ2-5
d_gene: TRBD2
abundance: -
CDR3aa: CASKPYLAAQETQYF
CDR3nt: TGTGCCAGCAAGCCATATCTAGCGGCTCAAGAGACCCAGTACTTC

v_gene: TRBV7-9
j_gene: TRBJ1-1
d_gene: -
abundance: few
CDR3aa: CASSFQGAGSLF
CDR3nt: TGTGCCAGCAGCTTTCAGGGCGCGGGAAGCCTTTTT

v_gene: TRBV19
j_gene: TRBJ2-7
d_gene: -
abundance: -
CDR3aa: CASSPPGQTDTYEQYF
CDR3nt: TGTGCCAGTAGTCCCCCCGGACAGACAGACACCTACGAGCAGTACTTC

v_gene: TRBV7-9
j_gene: TRBJ1-1
d_gene: TRBD1
abundance: -
CDR3aa: CASSTWDRSNTEAFF
CDR3nt: TGTGCCAGCAGCACCTGGGACAGATCGAACACTGAAGCTTTCTTT

v_gene: TRBV10-1
j_gene: TRBJ1-3
d_gene: -
abundance: -
CDR3aa: CASSEAGAENTIYF
CDR3nt: TGCGCCAGCAGTGAGGCAGGGGCGGAAAACACCATATATTTT

v_gene: TRBV2
j_gene: TRBJ2-7
d_gene: -
abundance: -
CDR3aa: CASIPPDSYEQYF
CDR3nt: TGTGCCAGCATACCGCCGGACTCCTACGAGCAGTACTTC

v_gene: TRBV6-5
j_gene: TRBJ2-2
d_gene: TRBD1
abundance: once
CDR3aa: CASTRGLGTGELFF
CDR3nt: TGTGCCAGCACGAGGGGGCTGGGCACCGGGGAGCTGTTTTTT

v_gene: TRBV6-5
j_gene: TRBJ2-5
d_gene: -
abundance: -
CDR3aa: CASSYLLGSIETQYF
CDR3nt: TGTGCCAGCAGTTACCTTCTGGGGTCGATAGAGACCCAGTACTTC

v_gene: TRBV5-5
j_gene: TRBJ1-4
d_gene: TRBD1
abundance: -
CDR3aa: CASSHPDRGEEKLFF
CDR3nt: TGTGCCAGCAGCCACCCGGACAGGGGGGAAGAAAAACTGTTTTTT

v_gene: TRBV5-1
j_gene: TRBJ2-1
d_gene: TRBD2
abundance: once
CDR3aa: CASSWTSGSRDEQFF
CDR3nt: TGCGCCAGCAGCTGGACTAGCGGGAGTCGTGATGAGCAGTTCTTC

v_gene: TRBV19
j_gene: TRBJ1-5
d_gene: -
abundance: -
CDR3aa: CASRFRGRNQPQHF
CDR3nt: TGTGCCAGTAGATTCCGGGGCCGCAATCAGCCCCAGCATTTT

v_gene: TRBV2
j_gene: TRBJ1-3
d_gene: -
abundance: -
CDR3aa: CASSERGQLSGNTIYF
CDR3nt: TGTGCCAGCAGTGAAAGGGGCCAGCTCTCTGGAAACACCATATATTTT

v_gene: TRBV19
j_gene: TRBJ2-2
d_gene: -
abundance: few
CDR3aa: CASSTVAGELFF
CDR3nt: TGTGCCTCAAGTACTGTCGCCGGGGAGCTGTTTTTT

v_gene: TRBV2
j_gene: TRBJ1-4
d_gene: -
abundance: -
CDR3aa: CASSAWATNEKLFF
CDR3nt: TGTGCCAGCAGTGCGTGGGCAACTAATGAAAAACTGTTTTTT

v_gene: TRBV2
j_gene: TRBJ1-5
d_gene: -
abundance: -
CDR3aa: CASSNPLTGGSNQPQHF
CDR3nt: TGTGCCAGCAGTAACCCCCTGACGGGGGGTAGCAATCAGCCCCAGCATTTT

v_gene: TRBV7-2
j_gene: TRBJ2-5
d_gene: TRBD1
abundance: -
CDR3aa: CASRMAGRNRGAQYF
CDR3nt: TGTGCCAGCAGGATGGCGGGCCGAAACAGGGGGGCCCAGTACTTC

v_gene: TRBV2
j_gene: TRBJ1-3
d_gene: TRBD1
abundance: -
CDR3aa: CASSEMFPTGGPGNTIYF
CDR3nt: TGTGCCAGCAGTGAAATGTTTCCCACAGGGGGCCCTGGAAACACCATATATTTT

v_gene: TRBV18
j_gene: TRBJ2-1
d_gene: -
abundance: -
CDR3aa: CASSPRTQDEQFF
CDR3nt: TGTGCCAGCTCACCACGGACACAAGATGAGCAGTTCTTC

v_gene: TRBV5-4
j_gene: TRBJ1-4
d_gene: TRBD1
abundance: -
CDR3aa: CASSNPTGERANEKLFF
CDR3nt: TGTGCCAGCAGCAATCCTACAGGGGAAAGAGCTAATGAAAAACTGTTTTTT

v_gene: TRBV10-3
j_gene: TRBJ2-1
d_gene: TRBD1
abundance: -
CDR3aa: CAISDMTTGQTEQFF
CDR3nt: TGTGCCATCAGTGATATGACGACAGGGCAGACTGAGCAGTTCTTC

v_gene: TRBV5-4
j_gene: TRBJ2-7
d_gene: TRBD2
abundance: -
CDR3aa: CASSLDRSGRNRKSYEQYF
CDR3nt: TGTGCCAGCAGCTTGGATCGTAGCGGGAGAAATAGAAAGTCCTACGAGCAGTACTTC

v_gene: TRBV30
j_gene: TRBJ1-2
d_gene: -
abundance: -
CDR3aa: CAWSGQANYGYTF
CDR3nt: TGTGCCTGGAGTGGCCAGGCTAACTATGGCTACACCTTC

v_gene: TRBV5-6
j_gene: TRBJ1-5
d_gene: TRBD1
abundance: few
CDR3aa: CASSSGTGKNQPQHF
CDR3nt: TGTGCCAGCAGCTCCGGGACAGGGAAAAATCAGCCCCAGCATTTT

v_gene: TRBV27
j_gene: TRBJ2-1
d_gene: TRBD2
abundance: -
CDR3aa: CASSLSRGEYNEQFF
CDR3nt: TGTGCCAGCAGTTTATCGCGGGGGGAGTACAATGAGCAGTTCTTC

v_gene: TRBV9
j_gene: TRBJ2-7
d_gene: -
abundance: few
CDR3aa: CASSDPYQGPSSYEQYF
CDR3nt: TGTGCCAGCAGCGACCCCTACCAGGGCCCCTCGTCCTACGAGCAGTACTTC

v_gene: TRBV6-6
j_gene: TRBJ1-4
d_gene: -
abundance: -
CDR3aa: CASTRARGVGEKLFF
CDR3nt: TGTGCCAGCACTCGAGCGCGGGGAGTTGGTGAAAAACTGTTTTTT

v_gene: TRBV30
j_gene: TRBJ1-2
d_gene: -
abundance: -
CDR3aa: CAWNQGVYGYTF
CDR3nt: TGTGCCTGGAACCAAGGGGTGTATGGCTACACCTTC

v_gene: TRBV6-5
j_gene: TRBJ1-1
d_gene: -
abundance: -
CDR3aa: CASSENRRNTEAFF
CDR3nt: TGTGCCAGCAGTGAAAACAGGAGGAACACTGAAGCTTTCTTT

v_gene: TRBV9
j_gene: TRBJ2-2
d_gene: TRBD2
abundance: -
CDR3aa: CASSVDGTSGRSAGELFF
CDR3nt: TGTGCCAGCAGCGTAGATGGGACTAGCGGGAGAAGTGCCGGGGAGCTGTTTTTT

v_gene: TRBV10-3
j_gene: TRBJ2-6
d_gene: -
abundance: -
CDR3aa: CAISDSSGANVLTF
CDR3nt: TGTGCCATCAGTGACTCATCTGGGGCCAACGTCCTGACTTTC

v_gene: TRBV2
j_gene: TRBJ2-5
d_gene: TRBD1
abundance: -
CDR3aa: CASTGQGQGGETQYF
CDR3nt: TGTGCCAGCACTGGACAGGGACAGGGGGGAGAGACCCAGTACTTC

v_gene: TRBV5-4
j_gene: TRBJ1-1
d_gene: -
abundance: -
CDR3aa: CASSLGGRTEAFF
CDR3nt: TGTGCCAGCAGCTTGGGAGGGAGGACTGAAGCTTTCTTT

v_gene: TRBV28
j_gene: TRBJ2-7
d_gene: -
abundance: -
CDR3aa: CASRPGLPQVEQYF
CDR3nt: TGTGCCAGCAGGCCAGGACTCCCGCAGGTTGAGCAGTACTTC

v_gene: TRBV28
j_gene: TRBJ2-1
d_gene: TRBD1
abundance: -
CDR3aa: CASSSGQISYNEQFF
CDR3nt: TGTGCCAGCAGTTCGGGACAGATATCCTACAATGAGCAGTTCTTC

v_gene: TRBV7-3
j_gene: TRBJ2-5
d_gene: -
abundance: -
CDR3aa: CASSSEGGQETQYF
CDR3nt: TGTGCCAGCAGCTCCGAAGGGGGCCAAGAGACCCAGTACTTC

v_gene: TRBV9
j_gene: TRBJ2-6
d_gene: -
abundance: -
CDR3aa: CASSVGGPGANVLTF
CDR3nt: TGTGCCAGCAGCGTAGGGGGTCCTGGGGCCAACGTCCTGACTTTC

v_gene: TRBV5-5
j_gene: TRBJ2-7
d_gene: -
abundance: -
CDR3aa: CASSPETGFSSYEQYF
CDR3nt: TGTGCCAGCAGCCCCGAAACAGGGTTCTCTTCCTACGAGCAGTACTTC

v_gene: TRBV4-1
j_gene: TRBJ2-5
d_gene: -
abundance: once
CDR3aa: CASSQGGQETQYF
CDR3nt: TGCGCCAGCAGCCAAGGTGGGCAAGAGACCCAGTACTTC

v_gene: TRBV10-1
j_gene: TRBJ2-1
d_gene: -
abundance: -
CDR3aa: CASSGDRDGSNEQFF
CDR3nt: TGCGCCAGCAGCGGTGACAGGGACGGGAGCAATGAGCAGTTCTTC